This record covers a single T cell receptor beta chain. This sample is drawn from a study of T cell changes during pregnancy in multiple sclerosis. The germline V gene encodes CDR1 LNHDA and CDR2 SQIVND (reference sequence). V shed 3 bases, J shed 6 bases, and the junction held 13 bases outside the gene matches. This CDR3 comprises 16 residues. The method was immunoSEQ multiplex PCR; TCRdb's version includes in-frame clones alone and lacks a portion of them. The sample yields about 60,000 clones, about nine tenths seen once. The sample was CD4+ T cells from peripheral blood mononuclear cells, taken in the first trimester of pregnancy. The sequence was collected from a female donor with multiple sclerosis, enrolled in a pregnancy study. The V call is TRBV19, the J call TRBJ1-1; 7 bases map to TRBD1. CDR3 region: CASSISGRGTSAEAFF. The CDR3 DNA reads TGTGCCAGTAGTATCTCAGGCAGGGGGACTTCGGCTGAAGCTTTCTTT.